These T cell receptor beta chains were read from a single sample in a study of blood T cell repertoires in COVID-19. Using immunoSEQ multiplex PCR, the repertoire was profiled, and TCRdb retains in-frame clones only, with some absent. The repertoire holds more than 300,000 clones, with around 80% as singletons. Sequencing was carried out using peripheral blood. Receptor source: a woman between 45 and 60 years old with acute or convalescent COVID-19. Both conserved end residues are trimmed from each CDR3. Each record gives: J gene, V gene, CDR3 protein.

j_gene: TRBJ1-5
v_gene: TRBV19
CDR3aa: ASSPDGRGPGPQH

j_gene: TRBJ1-2
v_gene: TRBV30
CDR3aa: AWSLVRGHTA

j_gene: TRBJ2-5
v_gene: TRBV10-3
CDR3aa: ASQRGGLQETQY

j_gene: TRBJ1-3
v_gene: TRBV12-3/TRBV12-4
CDR3aa: ASREAGENTIY

j_gene: TRBJ2-2
v_gene: TRBV30
CDR3aa: AWSVARSETGNTGELF

j_gene: TRBJ2-2
v_gene: TRBV2
CDR3aa: ASSERRQLSSTGELF

j_gene: TRBJ2-7
v_gene: TRBV18
CDR3aa: ASSPILYEQY

j_gene: TRBJ1-5
v_gene: TRBV19
CDR3aa: ASSIQANQPQH

j_gene: TRBJ1-2
v_gene: TRBV24-1
CDR3aa: ATSAPEQGNYGYT

j_gene: TRBJ1-2
v_gene: TRBV19
CDR3aa: ASSPTIIQGSYGYT

j_gene: TRBJ2-5
v_gene: TRBV5-4
CDR3aa: ASSLGTDQETQY

j_gene: TRBJ2-3
v_gene: TRBV7-7
CDR3aa: ASSLDRGDTQY

j_gene: TRBJ1-1
v_gene: TRBV11-3
CDR3aa: ASSLDRGEAF

j_gene: TRBJ1-5
v_gene: TRBV5-8
CDR3aa: ASSPFVAGGNGQPQH

j_gene: TRBJ2-5
v_gene: TRBV7-9
CDR3aa: ASRRLAGIQETQY

j_gene: TRBJ2-4
v_gene: TRBV2
CDR3aa: ASSSRTGENIQY

j_gene: TRBJ2-5
v_gene: TRBV12-5
CDR3aa: ASGPTGAETQY

j_gene: TRBJ2-7
v_gene: TRBV20-1
CDR3aa: SASSGTYSYEQY